This TCR beta chain was retrieved from a study of a mutant IDH1 vaccine in newly diagnosed glioma. Study as a whole: The start of vaccination came 4-6 weeks after radiotherapy alone, or with temozolomide cycles. Before enrollment, the patients had been treated with radiotherapy alone, temozolomide alone, or both together. Most of them had received both.

On this clone itself: Its antigen is unknown. Relative to the germline gene, one junction end is altered; a read error may explain this. Other DNA variants within this sample encode the same CDR3.

Here immunoSEQ multiplex PCR was the method, and the copy in TCRdb shows in-frame clones only, minus some. The data hold 50,000 to 70,000 clones, with around 82% observed a single time. This CDR3 is built from 11 residues. Germline V lookup: CDR1 WNHNN, CDR2 SYGVQD (reference sequence). Time point here: week 5, during vaccination. One vaccine dose held 300 ug of mutant IDH1 20-mer peptide and came with topical imiquimod. The sample in question was PBMCs, obtained from a glioma patient whose treatment included an IDH1 peptide vaccine. The V gene is TRBV10-1, the J gene TRBJ1-1, with 8 bases fitting TRBD1. This clonotype originated in a woman between 18 and 29 years old with glioma. Some clones in this sample may be carry-over from other donors' samples. The CDR3 DNA reads as TGCGCCAGCACAGGGGGCTCTGAGGCTTTCTTT. Amino acid sequence: CASTGGSEAFF.